This T cell receptor (beta chain) derives from a study of CD8 T cells in Susac syndrome. Study-level results: Susac-specific public clones were found in both the total CD8+ and the CD8+ TEMRA repertoires, with around 16 in the former and 5 or 6 in the latter.

Random hexamers primed reverse transcription of 0.5 to 1 ug RNA. In TCRdb, the immunoSEQ multiplex PCR reads were re-called with MiXCR into one record per CDR3 protein. The table includes 120,000 or so distinct CDR3 sequences, 90% to 95% detected once. The authors carried out high-throughput sequencing of TCR beta. They applied it to CD8+ and CD4+ T cells obtained from blood. FACS was used to enrich TEMRA cells, whereas the CD8+ and CD4+ T cells were obtained by negative isolation. Concerning this clonotype itself: Antigen specificity is unknown.

Germline V gene sequence: CDR1 SQVTM, CDR2 ANQGSEA. Between the trimmed V and J ends, which lost 4 bases and 1 base, there was a span of 25 bases. The CDR3 is 18 residues long. The sample comprised CD8+ T cells from PBMCs. This sequence was found in a human donor with Susac syndrome. This chain uses TRBV29-1 with TRBJ1-1, with D tentatively TRBD1 (5 bases). The CDR3 sequence is CSVAGAQGLQPKNTEAFF. The CDR3 nucleotides are TGCAGCGTTGCCGGGGCGCAAGGGCTACAACCGAAGAACACTGAAGCTTTCTTT.